This TCR beta chain was profiled in a study of blood T cell repertoires in COVID-19. Study as a whole: Sites in the United States, Italy and Spain provided acute and convalescent COVID-19 samples.

Authors' analysis steps: Nucleated cell counts were estimated from reference gene primer amplification. TCRdb's copy holds only in-frame clones and misses some; the assay was immunoSEQ multiplex PCR. The V and J calls and clone size are taken from that table; D and trimming were inferred from the DNA. The table lists about 220,000 clones, 70% to 85% of them singletons, with 3% to 4% in the top ten. Looked up from germline, CDR1 is MNHEY and CDR2 is SVGAGI. The trim removed 6 bases at V and 2 bases at J, leaving 3 bases unmatched. The CDR3 is 13 amino acids. Either two negative PCRs, clearance, or symptom resolution qualified Cohort 3 donors as recovered.

V usage is TRBV6-5 and J usage is TRBJ1-2, with 7 bases aligning to TRBD1. Sequenced input: PBMCs or T cells enriched from blood (not recorded which). The clonotype comes from a woman aged 55-70 years who had recovered from COVID-19. CDR3 nucleotides: TGTGCCAGCAGAACGACAGGGAACTATGGCTACACCTTC. Its translation is CASRTTGNYGYTF.